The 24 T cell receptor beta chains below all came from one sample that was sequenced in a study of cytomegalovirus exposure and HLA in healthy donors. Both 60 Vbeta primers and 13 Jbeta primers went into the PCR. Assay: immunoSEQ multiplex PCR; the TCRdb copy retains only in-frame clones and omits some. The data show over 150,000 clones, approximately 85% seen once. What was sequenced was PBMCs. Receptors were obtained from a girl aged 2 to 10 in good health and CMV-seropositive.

The CDR3 is CATSRGGNTGELFF. In DNA, the CDR3 is TGTGCCACCAGCAGAGGAGGAAACACCGGGGAGCTGTTTTTT. The chain carries TRBV15 and TRBJ2-2; D is undetermined. CDR1 is LNHNV, CDR2 YYDKDF, per germline (reference sequence). Deletions cut 1 base from V and 2 bases from J, with 5 bases between. The CDR3 runs to 14 residues.

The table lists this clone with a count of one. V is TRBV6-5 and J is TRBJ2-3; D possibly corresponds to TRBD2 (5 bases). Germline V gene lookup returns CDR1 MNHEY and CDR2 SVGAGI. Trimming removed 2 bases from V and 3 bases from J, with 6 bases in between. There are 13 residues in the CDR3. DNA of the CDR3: TGTGCCAGCAGTTACGGGAGAACAGATACGCAGTATTTT. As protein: CASSYGRTDTQYF.

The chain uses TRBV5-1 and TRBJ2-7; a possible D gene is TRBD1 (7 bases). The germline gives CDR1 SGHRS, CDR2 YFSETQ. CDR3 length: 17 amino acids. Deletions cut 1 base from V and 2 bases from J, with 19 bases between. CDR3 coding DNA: TGCGCCAGCAGCTTGCGGGCAGGGGGGACTCTTCCCTACGAGCAGTACTTC. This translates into CASSLRAGGTLPYEQYF.

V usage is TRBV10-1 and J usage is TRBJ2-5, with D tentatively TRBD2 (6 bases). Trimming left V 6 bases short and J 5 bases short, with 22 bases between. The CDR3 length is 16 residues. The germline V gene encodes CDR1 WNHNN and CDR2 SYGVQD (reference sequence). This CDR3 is CASSIPGLQGWETQYF. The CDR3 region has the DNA TGCGCCAGCAGCATTCCGGGACTGCAGGGATGGGAGACCCAGTACTTC.

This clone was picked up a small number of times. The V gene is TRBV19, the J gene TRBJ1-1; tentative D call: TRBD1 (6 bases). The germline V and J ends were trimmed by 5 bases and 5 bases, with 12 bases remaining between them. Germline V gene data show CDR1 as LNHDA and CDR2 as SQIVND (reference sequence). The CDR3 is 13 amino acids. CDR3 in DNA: TGTGCCAGTAGTTGGGGGGGGCGTACTGAAGCTTTCTTT. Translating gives CASSWGGRTEAFF.

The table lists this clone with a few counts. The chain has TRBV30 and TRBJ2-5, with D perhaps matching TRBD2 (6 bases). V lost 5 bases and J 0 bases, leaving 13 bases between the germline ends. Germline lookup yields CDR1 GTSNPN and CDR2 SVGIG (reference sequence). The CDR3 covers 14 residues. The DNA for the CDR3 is TGTGCCTGGGGGACTGTCAGGTACCAAGAGACCCAGTACTTC. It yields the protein CAWGTVRYQETQYF.

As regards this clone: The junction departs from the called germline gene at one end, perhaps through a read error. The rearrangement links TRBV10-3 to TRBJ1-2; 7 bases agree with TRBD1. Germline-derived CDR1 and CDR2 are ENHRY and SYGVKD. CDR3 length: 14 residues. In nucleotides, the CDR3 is TGTGCCATCACTGAGTTACAGGGGACCAAGGGCTACACCTTC. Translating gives CAITELQGTKGYTF.

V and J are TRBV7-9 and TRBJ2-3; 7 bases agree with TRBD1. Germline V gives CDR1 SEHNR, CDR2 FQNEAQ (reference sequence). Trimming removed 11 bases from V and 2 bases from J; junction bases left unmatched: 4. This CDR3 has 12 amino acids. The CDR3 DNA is TGTGCCTCCGGGACAGTCACAGATACGCAGTATTTT. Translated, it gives CASGTVTDTQYF.

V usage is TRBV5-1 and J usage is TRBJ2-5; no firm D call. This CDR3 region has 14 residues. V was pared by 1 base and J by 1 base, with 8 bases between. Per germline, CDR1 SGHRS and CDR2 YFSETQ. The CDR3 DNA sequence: TGCGCCAGCAGCTTGCAGACTTCCCAAGAGACCCAGTACTTC. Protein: CASSLQTSQETQYF.

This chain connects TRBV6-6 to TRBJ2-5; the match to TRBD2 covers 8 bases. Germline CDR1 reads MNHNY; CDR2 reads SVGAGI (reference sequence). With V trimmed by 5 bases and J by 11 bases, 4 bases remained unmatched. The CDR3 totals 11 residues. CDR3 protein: CASSELAAQYF. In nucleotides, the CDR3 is TGTGCCAGCAGTGAACTAGCGGCACAGTACTTC.

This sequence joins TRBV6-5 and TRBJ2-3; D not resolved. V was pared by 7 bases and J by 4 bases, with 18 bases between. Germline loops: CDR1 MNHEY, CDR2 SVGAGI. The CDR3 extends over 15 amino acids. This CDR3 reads CASKSGASYSDTQYF. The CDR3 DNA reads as TGTGCCAGCAAGTCCGGCGCTAGTTACTCAGATACGCAGTATTTT.

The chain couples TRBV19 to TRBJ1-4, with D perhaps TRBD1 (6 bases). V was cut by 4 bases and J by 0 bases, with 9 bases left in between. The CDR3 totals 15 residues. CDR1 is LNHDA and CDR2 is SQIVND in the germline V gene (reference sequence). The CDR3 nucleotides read TGTGCCAGTAGTAGTTACAGGGCAACTAATGAAAAACTGTTTTTT. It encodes CASSSYRATNEKLFF. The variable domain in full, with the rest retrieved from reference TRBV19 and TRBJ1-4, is DGGITQSPKYLFRKEGQNVTLSCEQNLNHDAMYWYRQDPGQGLRLIYYSQIVNDFQKGDIAEGYSVSREKKESFPLTVTSAQKNPTAFYLCASSSYRATNEKLFFGSGTQLSVL.

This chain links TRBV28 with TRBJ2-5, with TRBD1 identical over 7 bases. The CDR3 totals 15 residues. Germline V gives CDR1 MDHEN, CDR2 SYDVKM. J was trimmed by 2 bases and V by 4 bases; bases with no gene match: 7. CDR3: CASSSTDRRQETQYF. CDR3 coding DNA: TGTGCCAGCAGTTCGACGGACAGGAGACAAGAGACCCAGTACTTC.

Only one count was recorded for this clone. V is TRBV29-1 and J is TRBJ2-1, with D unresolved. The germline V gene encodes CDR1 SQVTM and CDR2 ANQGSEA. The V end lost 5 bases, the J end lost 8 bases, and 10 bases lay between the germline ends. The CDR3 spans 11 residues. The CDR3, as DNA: TGCAGCGTTATAGGTGCGGATGAGCAGTTCTTC. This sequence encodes CSVIGADEQFF.

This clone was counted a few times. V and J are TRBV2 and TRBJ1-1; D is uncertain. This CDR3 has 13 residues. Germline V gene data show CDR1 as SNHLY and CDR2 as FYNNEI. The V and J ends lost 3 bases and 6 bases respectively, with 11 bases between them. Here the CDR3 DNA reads TGTGCCAGCAGTGATCTCTATGTCCCTGAAGCTTTCTTT. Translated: CASSDLYVPEAFF.

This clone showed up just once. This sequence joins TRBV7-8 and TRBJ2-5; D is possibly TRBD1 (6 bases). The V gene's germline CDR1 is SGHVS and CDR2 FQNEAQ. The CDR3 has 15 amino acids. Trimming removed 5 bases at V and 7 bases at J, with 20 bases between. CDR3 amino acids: CASSPRRDIKRTQYF. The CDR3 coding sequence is TGTGCCAGCAGCCCCCGCCGGGACATAAAAAGGACCCAGTACTTC.

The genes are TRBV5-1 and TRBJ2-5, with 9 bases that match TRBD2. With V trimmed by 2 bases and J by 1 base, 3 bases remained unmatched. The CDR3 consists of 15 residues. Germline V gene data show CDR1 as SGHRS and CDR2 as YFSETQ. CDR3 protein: CASSLAGGVQETQYF. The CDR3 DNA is TGCGCCAGCAGCTTAGCGGGAGGAGTCCAAGAGACCCAGTACTTC.

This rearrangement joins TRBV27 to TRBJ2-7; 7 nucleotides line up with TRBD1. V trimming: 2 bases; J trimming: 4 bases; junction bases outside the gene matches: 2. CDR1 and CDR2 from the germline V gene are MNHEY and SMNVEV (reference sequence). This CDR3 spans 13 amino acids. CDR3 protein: CASSLRTGYEQYF. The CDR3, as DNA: TGTGCCAGCAGTTTACGGACAGGATACGAGCAGTACTTC.

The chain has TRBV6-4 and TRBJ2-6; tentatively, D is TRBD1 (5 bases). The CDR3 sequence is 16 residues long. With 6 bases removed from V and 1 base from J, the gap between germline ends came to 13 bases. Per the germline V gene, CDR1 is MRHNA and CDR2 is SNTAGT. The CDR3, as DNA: TGTGCCAGCAGCCTCACAACAGGTTCTGGGGCCAACGTCCTGACTTTC. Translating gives CASSLTTGSGANVLTF.

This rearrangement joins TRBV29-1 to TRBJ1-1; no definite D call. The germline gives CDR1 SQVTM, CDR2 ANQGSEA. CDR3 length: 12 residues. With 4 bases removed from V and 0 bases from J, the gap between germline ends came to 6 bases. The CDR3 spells CSVGGMNTEAFF. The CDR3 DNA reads TGCAGCGTTGGAGGAATGAACACTGAAGCTTTCTTT.

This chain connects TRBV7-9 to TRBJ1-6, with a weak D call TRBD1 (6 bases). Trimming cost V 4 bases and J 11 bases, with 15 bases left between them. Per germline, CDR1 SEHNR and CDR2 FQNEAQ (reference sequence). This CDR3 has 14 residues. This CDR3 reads CASSYIQGPAPLHF. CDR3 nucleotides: TGTGCCAGCAGCTATATCCAGGGGCCGGCACCCCTCCACTTT.

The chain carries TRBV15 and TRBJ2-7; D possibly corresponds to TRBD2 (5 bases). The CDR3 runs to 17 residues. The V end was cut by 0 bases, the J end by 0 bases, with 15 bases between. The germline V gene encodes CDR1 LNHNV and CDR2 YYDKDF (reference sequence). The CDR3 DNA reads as TGTGCCACCAGCAGAGATTCGGGGAGACACAGCTCCTACGAGCAGTACTTC. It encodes CATSRDSGRHSSYEQYF.

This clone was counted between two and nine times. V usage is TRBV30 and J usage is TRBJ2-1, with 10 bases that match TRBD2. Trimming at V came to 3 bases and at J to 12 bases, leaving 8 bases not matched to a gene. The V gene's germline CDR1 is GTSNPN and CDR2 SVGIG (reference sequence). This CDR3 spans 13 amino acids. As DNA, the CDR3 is TGTGCCTGGAGCCTCCGAGCGGGAGGGCGGCAGTTCTTC. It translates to CAWSLRAGGRQFF.

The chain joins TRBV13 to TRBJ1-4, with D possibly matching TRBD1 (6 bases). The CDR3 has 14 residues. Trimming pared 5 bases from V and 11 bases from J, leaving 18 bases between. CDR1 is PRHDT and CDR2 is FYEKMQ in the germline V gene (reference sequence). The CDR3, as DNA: TGTGCCAGCAGCGAATACAGGGTACCGGGGAAACTGTTTTTT. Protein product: CASSEYRVPGKLFF.